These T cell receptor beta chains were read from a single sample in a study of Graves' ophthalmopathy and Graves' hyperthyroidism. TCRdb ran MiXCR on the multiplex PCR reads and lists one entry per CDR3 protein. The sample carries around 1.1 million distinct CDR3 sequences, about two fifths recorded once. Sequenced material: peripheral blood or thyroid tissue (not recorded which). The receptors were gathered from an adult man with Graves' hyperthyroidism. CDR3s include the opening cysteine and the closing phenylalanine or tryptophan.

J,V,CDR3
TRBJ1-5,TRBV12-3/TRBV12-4,CASSFYGQPQHF
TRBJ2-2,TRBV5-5,CASKRGSENTGELFF
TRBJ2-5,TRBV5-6,CASRSEGLKETQYF
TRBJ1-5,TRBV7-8,CASSPDNTPYNNQPQHF
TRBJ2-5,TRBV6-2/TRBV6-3,CASSWSVSRETQYF
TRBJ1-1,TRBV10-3,CAISNGDRGQAEAFF
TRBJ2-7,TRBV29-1,CSAIGTVSYEQYF
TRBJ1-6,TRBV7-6,CASSLSDRASSPLHF
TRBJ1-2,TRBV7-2,CASSLSFGRGKGGYTF
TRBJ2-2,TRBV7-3,CASSRLAEDGTRITGELFF
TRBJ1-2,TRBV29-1,CSVVLWSSYGYTF
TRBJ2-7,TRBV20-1,CSAREFVGISYEQYF
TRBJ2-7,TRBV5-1,CASSDPTTLSYEQYF
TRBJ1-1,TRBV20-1,CSAYDRGMNTEAFF
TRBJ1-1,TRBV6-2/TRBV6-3,CASSPTGTAEAFF
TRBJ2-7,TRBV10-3,CASGNIRYEQYF
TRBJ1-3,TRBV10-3,CAISEVERNGNTIYF
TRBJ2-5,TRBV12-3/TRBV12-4,CASRGGGETQYF
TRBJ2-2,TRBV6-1,CASSRLQAGELFF
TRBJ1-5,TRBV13,CASSLDPPASPQHF
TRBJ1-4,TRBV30,CAWSSGMATNEKLFF
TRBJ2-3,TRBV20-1,CSAPTSGFTDTQYF
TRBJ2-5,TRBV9,CASSVDGVQETQYF
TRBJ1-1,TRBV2,CASRFREGYEAFF
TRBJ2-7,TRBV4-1,CASSPQMVGAYEQYF
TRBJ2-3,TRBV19,CASSIDVRDTQYF
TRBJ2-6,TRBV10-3,CAISPGVRDRHGGANVLTF
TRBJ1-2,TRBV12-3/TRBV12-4,CASSLALTGSGYTF
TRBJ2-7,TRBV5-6,CASSYEGGSYEQYF
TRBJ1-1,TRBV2,CASSPQTGGSGTEAFF
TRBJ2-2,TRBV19,CASSYGASGELFF
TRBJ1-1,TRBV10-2,CASSDSGRTEAFF
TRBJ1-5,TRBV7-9,CASSLDFGGNQPQHF
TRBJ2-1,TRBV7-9,CASRHTGNYNEQFF
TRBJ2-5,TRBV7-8,CASSSTHSGETQYF
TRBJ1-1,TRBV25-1,CASRQSPGTGRLGAFF
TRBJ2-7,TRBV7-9,CASSLATQFYEQYF
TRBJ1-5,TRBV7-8,CASSLADQPQHF
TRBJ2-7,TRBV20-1,CSARDRLVASYEQYF
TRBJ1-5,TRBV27,CASSSPHNNQPQHF
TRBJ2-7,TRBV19,CASTPQGGDRDGEQYF
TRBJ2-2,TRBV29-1,CSVDLGLAVTGELFF
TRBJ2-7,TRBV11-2,CATPGGRTDEQYF